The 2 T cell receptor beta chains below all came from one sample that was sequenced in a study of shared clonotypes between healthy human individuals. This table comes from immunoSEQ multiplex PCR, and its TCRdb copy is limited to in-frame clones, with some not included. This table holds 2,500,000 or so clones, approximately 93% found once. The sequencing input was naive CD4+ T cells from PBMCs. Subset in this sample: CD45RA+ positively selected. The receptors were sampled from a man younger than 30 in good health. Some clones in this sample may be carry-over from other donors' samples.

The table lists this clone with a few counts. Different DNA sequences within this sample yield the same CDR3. CDR3 coding DNA: TGTGCCAGCAGTTACGGGTACAATGAGCAGTTCTTC. This codes for CASSYGYNEQFF. The chain uses TRBV6-6 and TRBJ2-1; D uncertain. The germline V gene has CDR1 MNHNY and CDR2 SVGAGI (reference sequence). The length of the CDR3 is 12 residues. Trimming took 2 bases from V and 4 from J, leaving 3 bases between them.

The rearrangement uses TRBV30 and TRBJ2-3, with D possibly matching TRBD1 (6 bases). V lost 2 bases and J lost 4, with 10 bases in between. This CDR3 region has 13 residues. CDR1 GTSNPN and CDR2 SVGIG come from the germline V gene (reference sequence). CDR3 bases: TGTGCCTGGAGTATGGACAGAGCAGATACGCAGTATTTT. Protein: CAWSMDRADTQYF.